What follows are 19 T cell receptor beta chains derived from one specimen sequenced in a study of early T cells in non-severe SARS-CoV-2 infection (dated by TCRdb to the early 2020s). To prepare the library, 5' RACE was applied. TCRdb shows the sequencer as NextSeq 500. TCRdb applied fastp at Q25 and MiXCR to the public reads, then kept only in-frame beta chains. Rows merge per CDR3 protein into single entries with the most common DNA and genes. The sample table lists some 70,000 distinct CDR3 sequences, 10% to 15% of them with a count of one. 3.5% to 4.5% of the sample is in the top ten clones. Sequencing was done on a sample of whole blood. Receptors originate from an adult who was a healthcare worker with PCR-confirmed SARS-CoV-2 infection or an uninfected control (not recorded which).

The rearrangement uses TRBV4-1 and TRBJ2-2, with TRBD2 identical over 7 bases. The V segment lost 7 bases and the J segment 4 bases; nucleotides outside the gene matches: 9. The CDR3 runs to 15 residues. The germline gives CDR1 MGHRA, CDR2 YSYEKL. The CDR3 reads CASTLSTSSTGELFF. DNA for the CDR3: TGCGCCAGCACCCTCTCGACTAGCTCCACCGGGGAGCTGTTTTTT.

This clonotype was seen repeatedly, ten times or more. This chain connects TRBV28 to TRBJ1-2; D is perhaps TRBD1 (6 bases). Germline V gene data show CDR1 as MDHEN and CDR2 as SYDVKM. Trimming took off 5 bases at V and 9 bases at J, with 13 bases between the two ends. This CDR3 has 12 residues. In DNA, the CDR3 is TGTGCCAGCAGTCCGCGCCGGGGGCGCTACACCTTC. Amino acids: CASSPRRGRYTF.

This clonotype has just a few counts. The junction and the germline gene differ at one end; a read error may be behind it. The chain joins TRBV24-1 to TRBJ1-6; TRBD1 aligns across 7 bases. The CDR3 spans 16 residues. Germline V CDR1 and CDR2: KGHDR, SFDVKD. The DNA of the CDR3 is TGTGCCACCAGTGATGTTCGACAGGGTCGGAATTTACCCCTCCACTTT. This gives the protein CATSDVRQGRNLPLHF.

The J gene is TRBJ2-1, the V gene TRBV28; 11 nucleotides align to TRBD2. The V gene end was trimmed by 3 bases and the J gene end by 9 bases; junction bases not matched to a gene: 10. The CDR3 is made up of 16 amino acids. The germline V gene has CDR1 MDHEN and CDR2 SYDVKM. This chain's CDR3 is CASSLVLAGGFGEQFF. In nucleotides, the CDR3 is TGTGCCAGCAGTTTGGTTCTAGCGGGAGGTTTTGGTGAGCAGTTCTTC. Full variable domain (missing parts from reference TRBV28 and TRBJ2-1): DVKVTQSSRYLVKRTGEKVFLECVQDMDHENMFWYRQDPGLGLRLIYFSYDVKMKEKGDIPEGYSVSREKKERFSLILESASTNQTSMYLCASSLVLAGGFGEQFFGPGTRLTVL.

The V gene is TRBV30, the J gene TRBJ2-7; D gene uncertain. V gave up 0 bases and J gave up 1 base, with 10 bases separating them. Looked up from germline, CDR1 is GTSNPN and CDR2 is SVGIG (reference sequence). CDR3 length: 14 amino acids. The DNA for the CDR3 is TGTGCCTGGAGTGTAGGTGGCGTGTCCTACGAGCAGTACTTC. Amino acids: CAWSVGGVSYEQYF.

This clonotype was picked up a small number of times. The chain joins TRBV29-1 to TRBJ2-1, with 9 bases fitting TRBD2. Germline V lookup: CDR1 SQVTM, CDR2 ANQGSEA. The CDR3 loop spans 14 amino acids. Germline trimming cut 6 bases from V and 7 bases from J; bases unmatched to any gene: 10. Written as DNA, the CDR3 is TGCAGCGTCGGCTTTCGCGGGAGGGGAAATGAGCAGTTCTTC. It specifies CSVGFRGRGNEQFF.

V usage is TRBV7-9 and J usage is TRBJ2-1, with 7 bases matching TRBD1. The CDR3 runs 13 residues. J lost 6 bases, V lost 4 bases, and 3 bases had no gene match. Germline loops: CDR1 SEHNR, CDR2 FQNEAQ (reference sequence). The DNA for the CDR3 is TGTGCCAGCAGCTCCTGGACAGGCAATGAGCAGTTCTTC. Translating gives CASSSWTGNEQFF.

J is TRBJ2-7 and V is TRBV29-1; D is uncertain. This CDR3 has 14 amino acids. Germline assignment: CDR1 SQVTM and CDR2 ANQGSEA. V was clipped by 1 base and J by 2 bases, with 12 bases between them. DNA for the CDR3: TGCAGCGTTGAAGCGGTTGGAAGCCCCTACGAGCAGTACTTC. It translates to CSVEAVGSPYEQYF.

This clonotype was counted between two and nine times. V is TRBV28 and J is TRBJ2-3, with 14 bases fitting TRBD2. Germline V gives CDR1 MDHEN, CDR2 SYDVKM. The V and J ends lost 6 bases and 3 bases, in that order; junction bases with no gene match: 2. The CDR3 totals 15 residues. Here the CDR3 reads CASRGTSGRTDTQYF. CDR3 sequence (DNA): TGTGCCAGCAGAGGGACTAGCGGGAGAACAGATACGCAGTATTTT.

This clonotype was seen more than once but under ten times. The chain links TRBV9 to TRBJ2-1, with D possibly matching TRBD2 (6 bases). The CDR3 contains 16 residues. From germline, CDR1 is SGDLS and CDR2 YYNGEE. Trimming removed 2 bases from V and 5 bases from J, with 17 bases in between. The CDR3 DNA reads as TGTGCCAGCAGCGTTGGGGCACGGCTAGCGAACAATGAGCAGTTCTTC. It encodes CASSVGARLANNEQFF.

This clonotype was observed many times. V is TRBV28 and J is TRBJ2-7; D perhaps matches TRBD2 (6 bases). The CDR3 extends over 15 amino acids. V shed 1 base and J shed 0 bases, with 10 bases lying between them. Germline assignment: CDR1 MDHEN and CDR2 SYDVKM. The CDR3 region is CASSLLGTFSYEQYF. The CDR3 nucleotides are TGTGCCAGCAGTTTATTGGGGACTTTCTCCTACGAGCAGTACTTC.

CDR3 bases: TGTGCCAGCGCCCCCGGGGTGGTTCTCTCCTACAATGAGCAGTTCTTC. This codes for CASAPGVVLSYNEQFF. The chain employs TRBV2 and TRBJ2-1; TRBD2 might be the D (5 bases). The CDR3 sequence is 16 residues long. Between the trimmed V and J ends, which lost 8 bases and 0 bases, there was a span of 17 bases. Per germline, CDR1 SNHLY and CDR2 FYNNEI.

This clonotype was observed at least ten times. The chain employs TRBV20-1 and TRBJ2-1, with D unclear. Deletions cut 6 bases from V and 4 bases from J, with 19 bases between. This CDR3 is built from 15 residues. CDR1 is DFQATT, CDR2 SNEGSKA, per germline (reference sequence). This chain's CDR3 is CSANPISALYNEQFF. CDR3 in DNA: TGCAGTGCCAACCCAATATCTGCCCTATACAATGAGCAGTTCTTC.

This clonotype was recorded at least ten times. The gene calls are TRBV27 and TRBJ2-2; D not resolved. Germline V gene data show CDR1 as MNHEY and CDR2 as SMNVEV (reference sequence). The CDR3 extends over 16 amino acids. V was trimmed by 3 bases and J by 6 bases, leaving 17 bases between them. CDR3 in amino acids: CASSFGPTLHSGELFF. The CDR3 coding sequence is TGTGCCAGCAGTTTCGGCCCGACTTTGCACTCCGGGGAGCTGTTTTTT.

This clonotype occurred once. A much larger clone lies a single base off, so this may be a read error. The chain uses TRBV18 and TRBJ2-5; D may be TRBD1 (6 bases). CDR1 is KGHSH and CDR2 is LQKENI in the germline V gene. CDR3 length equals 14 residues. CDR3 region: CVSSPGTYQETQYF. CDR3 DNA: TGTGTCAGCTCACCGGGGACATACCAAGAGACCCAGTACTTC. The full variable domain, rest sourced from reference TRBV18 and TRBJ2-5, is NAGVMQNPRHLVRRRGQEARLRCSPMKGHSHVYWYRQLPEEGLKFMVYLQKENIIDESGMPKERFSAEFPKEGPSILRIQQVVRGDSAAYFCVSSPGTYQETQYFGPGTRLLVL.

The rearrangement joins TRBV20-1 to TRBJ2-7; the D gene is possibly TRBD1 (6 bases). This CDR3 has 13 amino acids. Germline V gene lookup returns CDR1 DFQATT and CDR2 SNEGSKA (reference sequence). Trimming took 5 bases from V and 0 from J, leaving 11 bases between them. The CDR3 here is CSAYRDNSYEQYF. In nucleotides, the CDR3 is TGCAGTGCTTACCGGGACAACTCCTACGAGCAGTACTTC.

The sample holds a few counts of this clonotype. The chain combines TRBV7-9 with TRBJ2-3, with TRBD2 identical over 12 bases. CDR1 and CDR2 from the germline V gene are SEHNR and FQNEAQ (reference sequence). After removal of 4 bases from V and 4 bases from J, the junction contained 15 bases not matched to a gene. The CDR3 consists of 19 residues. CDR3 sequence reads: CASSSSGRAAGGRADTQYF. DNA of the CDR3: TGTGCCAGCAGCTCTAGCGGGAGGGCCGCGGGAGGCCGGGCAGATACGCAGTATTTT. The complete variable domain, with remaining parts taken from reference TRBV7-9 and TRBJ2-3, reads DTGVSQNPRHKITKRGQNVTFRCDPISEHNRLYWYRQTLGQGPEFLTYFQNEAQLEKSRLLSDRFSAERPKGSFSTLEIQRTEQGDSAMYLCASSSSGRAAGGRADTQYFGPGTRLTVL.

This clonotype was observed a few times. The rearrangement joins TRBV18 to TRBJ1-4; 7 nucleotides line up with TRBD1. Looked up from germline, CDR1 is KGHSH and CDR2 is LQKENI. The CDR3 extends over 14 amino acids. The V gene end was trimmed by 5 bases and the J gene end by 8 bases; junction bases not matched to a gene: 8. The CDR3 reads CASSVTGDQEKLFF. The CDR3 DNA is TGTGCCAGCTCAGTAACAGGGGATCAAGAAAAACTGTTTTTT.

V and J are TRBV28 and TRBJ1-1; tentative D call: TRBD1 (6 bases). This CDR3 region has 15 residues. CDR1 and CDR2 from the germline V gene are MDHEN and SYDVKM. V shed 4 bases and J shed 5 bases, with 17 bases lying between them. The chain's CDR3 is CASSSAGGDGTEAFF. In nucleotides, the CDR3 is TGTGCCAGCAGTTCGGCGGGGGGCGATGGTACTGAAGCTTTCTTT.